This paragraph covers one TCR beta chain sequence. J was trimmed by 7 bases and V by 4 bases; bases with no gene match: 7. Germline assignment: CDR1 SNHLY and CDR2 FYNNEI. This CDR3 is built from 14 residues. These data are taken from a study of OX40 agonist ivuxolimab in advanced cancers. The repertoire was sequenced with immunoSEQ multiplex PCR; TCRdb's copy has only in-frame clones and lacks some. The sample holds 20,000 to 25,000 clones, around 76% seen once. Sequenced material: CD4+ or CD8+ T cells sorted from blood, taken in a trial of the OX40 agonist ivuxolimab. The sequence derives from an adult with an advanced solid tumor such as melanoma, head and neck, liver or kidney cancer. This rearrangement joins TRBV2 to TRBJ2-1; 7 nucleotides agree with TRBD1. As DNA, the CDR3 is TGTGCCAGCAGTGGGGCAGGGGGAAGGAATGAGCAGTTCTTC. Residues: CASSGAGGRNEQFF.